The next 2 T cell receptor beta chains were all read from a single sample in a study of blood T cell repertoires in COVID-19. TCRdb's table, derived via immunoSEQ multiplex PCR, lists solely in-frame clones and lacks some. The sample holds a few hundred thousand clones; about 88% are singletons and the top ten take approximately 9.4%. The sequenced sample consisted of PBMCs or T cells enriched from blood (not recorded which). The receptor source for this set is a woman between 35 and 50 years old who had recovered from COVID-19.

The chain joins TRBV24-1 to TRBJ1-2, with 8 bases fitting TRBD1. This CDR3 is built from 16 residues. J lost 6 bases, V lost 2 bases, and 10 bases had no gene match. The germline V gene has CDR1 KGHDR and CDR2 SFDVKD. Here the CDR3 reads CATSDSSQGAANGYTF. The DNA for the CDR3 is TGTGCCACCAGTGATTCTTCCCAGGGGGCTGCGAATGGCTACACCTTC.

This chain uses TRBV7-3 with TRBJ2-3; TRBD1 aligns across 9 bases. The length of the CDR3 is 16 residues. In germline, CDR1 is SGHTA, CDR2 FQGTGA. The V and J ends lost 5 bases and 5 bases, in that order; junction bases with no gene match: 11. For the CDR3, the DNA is TGTGCCAGCAGCCGAACCTTGACAGGGGGTCTAGATACGCAGTATTTT. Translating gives CASSRTLTGGLDTQYF.